This paragraph covers one T cell receptor beta chain sequence. Sequenced by immunoSEQ multiplex PCR; TCRdb stores in-frame clones only, minus some. The repertoire holds about 59,000 clones, with around 95% as singletons. This specimen comes from a study of T cell changes during pregnancy in multiple sclerosis. Per germline, CDR1 LNHDA and CDR2 SQIVND (reference sequence). J gave up 3 bases and V 6 bases, and 8 bases lay outside the gene matches. The CDR3 is 15 residues long. Here the sequenced sample was CD4+ T cells from peripheral blood mononuclear cells, taken before pregnancy. The genes are TRBV19 and TRBJ2-7; 10 positions agree with TRBD1. The receptor was isolated from a female donor with multiple sclerosis, enrolled in a pregnancy study. CDR3 nucleotide sequence: TGTGCCAGTAGCCAAACCGGGACAGGGGTCTACGAGCAGTACTTC. This sequence encodes CASSQTGTGVYEQYF.